A selection of T cell receptor beta chains follows, all from one sample in a study of blood T cell repertoires in COVID-19. Method: immunoSEQ multiplex PCR; TCRdb's copy keeps in-frame clones and lacks some. The table has 150,000 to 170,000 clones, approximately 84% seen once. The sample was peripheral blood. The source is a woman aged 60-75 years with COVID-19, enrolled during active disease. Both conserved end residues are part of each CDR3. D genes are given only for firm matches. The size of a clone is reported for some rows only, either as once, few or many, or as a class for expanded clones.

TRBV12-5	.	15	.	TRBJ1-5	TGTGCTAGTGGTCCGACCTCGGGAAGCAATCAGCCCCAGCATTTT	CASGPTSGSNQPQHF
TRBV5-1	.	15	.	TRBJ1-4	TGCGCCAGCAGCTTGGAGGGGAGGGTTAGTGAAAAACTGTTTTTT	CASSLEGRVSEKLFF
TRBV3-1/TRBV3-2	TRBD2	15	.	TRBJ2-7	TGTGCCAGCAGCCAAGTGGCGGGAGCCCCCTACGAGCAGTACTTC	CASSQVAGAPYEQYF
TRBV3-1/TRBV3-2	TRBD1	16	.	TRBJ1-6	TGTGCCAGCAGACCACTCGACAGGGGATCTAATTCACCCCTCCACTTT	CASRPLDRGSNSPLHF
TRBV9	TRBD2	15	.	TRBJ2-5	TGTGCCAGCAGCACCTTAGCGGGGGCCCAAGAGACCCAGTACTTC	CASSTLAGAQETQYF
TRBV2	TRBD1	14	.	TRBJ1-6	TGTGCCAGCAGTCCCCGGACAGGCGCCTCACCCCTCCACTTT	CASSPRTGASPLHF
TRBV27	.	15	.	TRBJ1-4	TGTGCCAGCAGGACAGGCCTCGGGTTTAATCAAAAACTGTTTTTT	CASRTGLGFNQKLFF
TRBV30	.	13	.	TRBJ1-3	TGTGCCTTCCGGGCGGGCTCAGGAAACACCATATATTTT	CAFRAGSGNTIYF
TRBV27	.	14	.	TRBJ1-1	TGTGCCAGCAGTACGGACTTATACAACACTGAAGCTTTCTTT	CASSTDLYNTEAFF
TRBV11-2	TRBD1	16	.	TRBJ1-4	TGTGCCAGCAGCCAGCAGGGGGCCCCAACTAATGAAAAACTGTTTTTT	CASSQQGAPTNEKLFF
TRBV15	.	17	.	TRBJ2-3	TGTGCCACCAGCAGAGAACGTGGGGCATACAGCACAGATACGCAGTATTTT	CATSRERGAYSTDTQYF
TRBV7-9	TRBD2	11	once	TRBJ2-7	TGTGCCAGCAGCTCCGGGGGGGAGCAGTACTTC	CASSSGGEQYF
TRBV9	TRBD2	17	.	TRBJ2-6	TGTGCCAGCAGCGTAAACCCCGCGGGGGCTGGGGCCAACGTCCTGACTTTC	CASSVNPAGAGANVLTF
TRBV5-5	.	16	.	TRBJ1-2	TGTGCCAGCAGCTTGGAATGGGTAGGGGAAGGTGCTGGCTACACCTTC	CASSLEWVGEGAGYTF
TRBV15	TRBD1	16	.	TRBJ1-5	TGTGCCACCAGCAGACCCGGGACAGGGAACAATCAGCCCCAGCATTTT	CATSRPGTGNNQPQHF
TRBV5-4	.	12	few	TRBJ1-1	TGTGCCAGCAACGGTAGGAACACTGAAGCTTTCTTT	CASNGRNTEAFF
TRBV7-9	.	14	.	TRBJ1-2	TGTGCCAGCAGCGCCGACAGCTCCTACTATGGCTACACCTTC	CASSADSSYYGYTF
TRBV7-7	.	13	.	TRBJ2-1	TGTGCTAGCAGCTTAGGGGGAGTGAGTCCTCAGTTCTTC	CASSLGGVSPQFF
TRBV19	TRBD1	13	.	TRBJ1-1	TGTGCCAGTAGGACAGGGGGGTGGACTGAAGCTTTCTTT	CASRTGGWTEAFF
TRBV5-6	.	13	.	TRBJ1-6	TGTGCCAGCAGCTCTTGGACAGCCTCACCCCTCCACTTT	CASSSWTASPLHF